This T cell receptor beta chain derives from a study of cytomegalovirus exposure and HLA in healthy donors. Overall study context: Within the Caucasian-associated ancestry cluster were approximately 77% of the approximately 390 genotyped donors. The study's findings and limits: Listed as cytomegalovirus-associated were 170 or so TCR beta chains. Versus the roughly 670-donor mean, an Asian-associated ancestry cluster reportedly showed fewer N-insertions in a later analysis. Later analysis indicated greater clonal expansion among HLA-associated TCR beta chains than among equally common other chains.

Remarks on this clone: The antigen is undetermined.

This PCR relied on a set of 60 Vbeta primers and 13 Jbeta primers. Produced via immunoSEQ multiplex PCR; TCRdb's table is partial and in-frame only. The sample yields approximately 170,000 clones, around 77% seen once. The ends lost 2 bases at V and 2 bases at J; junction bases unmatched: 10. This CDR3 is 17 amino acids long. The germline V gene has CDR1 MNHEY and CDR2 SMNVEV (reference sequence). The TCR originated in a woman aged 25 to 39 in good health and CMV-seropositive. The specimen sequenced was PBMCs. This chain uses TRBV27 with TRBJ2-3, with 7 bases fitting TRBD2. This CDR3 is CASSLRGSGFNTDTQYF. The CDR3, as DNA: TGTGCCAGCAGTTTAAGGGGTAGCGGGTTCAACACAGATACGCAGTATTTT.